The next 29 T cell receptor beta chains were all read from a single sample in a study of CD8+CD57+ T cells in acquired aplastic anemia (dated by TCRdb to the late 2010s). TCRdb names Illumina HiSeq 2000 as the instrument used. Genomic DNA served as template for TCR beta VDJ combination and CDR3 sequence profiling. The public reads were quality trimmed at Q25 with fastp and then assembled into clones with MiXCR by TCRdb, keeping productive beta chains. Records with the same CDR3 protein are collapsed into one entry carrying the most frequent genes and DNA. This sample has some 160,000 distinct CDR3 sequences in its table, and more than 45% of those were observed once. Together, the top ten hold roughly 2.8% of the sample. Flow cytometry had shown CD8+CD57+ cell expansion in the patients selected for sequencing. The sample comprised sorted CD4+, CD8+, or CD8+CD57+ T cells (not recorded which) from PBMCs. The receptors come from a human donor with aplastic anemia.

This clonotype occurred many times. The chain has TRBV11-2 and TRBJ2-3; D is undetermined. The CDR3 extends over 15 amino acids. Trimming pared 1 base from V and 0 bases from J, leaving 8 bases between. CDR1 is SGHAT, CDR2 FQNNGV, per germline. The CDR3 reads CASSLGKTSTDTQYF. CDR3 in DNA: TGTGCCAGCAGCTTAGGCAAAACTAGCACAGATACGCAGTATTTT.

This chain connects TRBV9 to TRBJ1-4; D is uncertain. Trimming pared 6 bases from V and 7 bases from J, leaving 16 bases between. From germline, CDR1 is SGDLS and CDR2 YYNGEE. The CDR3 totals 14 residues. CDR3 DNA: TGTGCCAGCACCTGGGGTTCTGAGGGTGAAAAACTGTTTTTT. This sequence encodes CASTWGSEGEKLFF.

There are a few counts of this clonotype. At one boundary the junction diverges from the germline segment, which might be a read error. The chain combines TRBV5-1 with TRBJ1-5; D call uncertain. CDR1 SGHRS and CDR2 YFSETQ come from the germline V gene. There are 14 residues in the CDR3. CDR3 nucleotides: TGCGCCAGCAACTTGGACCCGGGCAATCAGCCCCAGCATTTT. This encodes CASNLDPGNQPQHF.

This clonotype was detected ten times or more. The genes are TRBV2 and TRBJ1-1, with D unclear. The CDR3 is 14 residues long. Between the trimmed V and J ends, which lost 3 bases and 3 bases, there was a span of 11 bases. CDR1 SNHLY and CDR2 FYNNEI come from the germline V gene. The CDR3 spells CASSDGVEDTEAFF. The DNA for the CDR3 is TGTGCCAGCAGTGACGGGGTAGAGGACACTGAAGCTTTCTTT.

The CDR3: CASSHGRDVNTEAFF. CDR3 bases: TGCGCCAGCAGCCACGGGAGGGATGTGAACACTGAAGCTTTCTTT. The chain carries TRBV5-1 and TRBJ1-1; no clear D gene. The CDR3 is made up of 15 amino acids. Trimming took off 4 bases at V and 0 bases at J, with 13 bases between the two ends. The germline V gene encodes CDR1 SGHRS and CDR2 YFSETQ.

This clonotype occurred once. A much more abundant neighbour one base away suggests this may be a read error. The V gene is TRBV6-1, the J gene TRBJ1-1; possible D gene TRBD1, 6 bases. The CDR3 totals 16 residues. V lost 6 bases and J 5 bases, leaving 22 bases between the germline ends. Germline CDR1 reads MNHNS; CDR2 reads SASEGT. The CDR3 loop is CASRHRTAGPKTEAFF. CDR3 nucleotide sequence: TGTGCCAGCAGACACCGGACAGCTGGCCCGAAGACTGAAGCTTTCTTT.

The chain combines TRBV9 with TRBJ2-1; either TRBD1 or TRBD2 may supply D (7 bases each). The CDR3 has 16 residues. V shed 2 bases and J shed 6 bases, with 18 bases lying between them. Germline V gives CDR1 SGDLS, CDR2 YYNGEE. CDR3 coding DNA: TGTGCCAGCAGCGTTAGTACAGGGGCGGGGGTCAATGAGCAGTTCTTC. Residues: CASSVSTGAGVNEQFF.

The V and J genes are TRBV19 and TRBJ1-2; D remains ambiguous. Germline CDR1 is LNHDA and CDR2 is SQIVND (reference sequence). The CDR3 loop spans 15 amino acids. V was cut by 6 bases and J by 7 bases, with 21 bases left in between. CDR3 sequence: CASRSRRFRGGGYTF. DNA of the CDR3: TGTGCCAGTAGAAGCCGACGGTTCCGGGGAGGTGGCTACACCTTC.

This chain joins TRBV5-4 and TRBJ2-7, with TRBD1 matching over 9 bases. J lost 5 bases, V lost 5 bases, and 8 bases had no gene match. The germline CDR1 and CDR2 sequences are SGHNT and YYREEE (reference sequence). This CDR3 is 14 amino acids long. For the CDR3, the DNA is TGTGCCAGCAGAACAGGGGGCCTTGGGAACGAGCAGTACTTC. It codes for CASRTGGLGNEQYF.

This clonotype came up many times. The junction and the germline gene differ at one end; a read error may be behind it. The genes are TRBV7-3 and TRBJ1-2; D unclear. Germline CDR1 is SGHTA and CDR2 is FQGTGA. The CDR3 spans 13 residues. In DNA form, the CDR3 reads TGCGCCAGCAGCTCGGGAACGAACTATGGCTACACCTTC. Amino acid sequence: CASSSGTNYGYTF. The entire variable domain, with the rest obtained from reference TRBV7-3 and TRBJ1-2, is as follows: GAGVSQTPSNKVTEKGKYVELRCDPISGHTALYWYRQSLGQGPEFLIYFQGTGAADDSGLPNDRFFAVRPEGSVSTLKIQRTERGDSAVYLCASSSGTNYGYTFGSGTRLTVV.

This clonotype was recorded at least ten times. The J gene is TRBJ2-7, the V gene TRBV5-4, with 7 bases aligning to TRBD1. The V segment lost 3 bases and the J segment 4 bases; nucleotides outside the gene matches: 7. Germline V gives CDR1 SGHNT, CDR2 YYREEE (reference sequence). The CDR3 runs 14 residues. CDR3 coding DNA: TGTGCCAGCAGCTCGCGACAGGGTAGGTACGAGCAGTACTTC. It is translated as CASSSRQGRYEQYF.

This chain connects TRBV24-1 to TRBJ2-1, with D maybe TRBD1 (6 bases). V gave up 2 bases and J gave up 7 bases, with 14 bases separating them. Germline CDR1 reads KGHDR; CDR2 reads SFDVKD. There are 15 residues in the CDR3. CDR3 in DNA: TGTGCCACCAGTGATTCAACACAGGGAAAGAATGAGCAGTTCTTC. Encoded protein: CATSDSTQGKNEQFF.

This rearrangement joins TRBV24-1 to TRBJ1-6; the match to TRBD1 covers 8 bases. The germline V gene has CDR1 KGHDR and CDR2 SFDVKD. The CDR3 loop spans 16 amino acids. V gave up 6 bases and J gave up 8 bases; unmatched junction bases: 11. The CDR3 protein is CATSPRAGTGDSPLHF. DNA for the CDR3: TGTGCCACCAGTCCTCGAGCCGGGACAGGAGATTCACCCCTCCACTTT.

The chain's CDR3 is CASSWGNTEAFF. CDR3 nucleotides: TGTGCCAGCAGTTGGGGGAACACTGAAGCTTTCTTT. The chain links TRBV6-5 to TRBJ1-1; no firm D call. V lost 4 bases, J lost 1 base, and 4 bases lay in between. The germline CDR1 and CDR2 sequences are MNHEY and SVGAGI. The CDR3 has 12 residues.

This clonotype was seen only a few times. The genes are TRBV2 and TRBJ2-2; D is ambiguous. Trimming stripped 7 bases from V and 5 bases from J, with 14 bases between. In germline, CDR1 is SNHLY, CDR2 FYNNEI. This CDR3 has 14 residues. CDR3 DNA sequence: TGTGCCAGCATGCGAGAGGCGTTTACCGGGGAGCTGTTTTTT. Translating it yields CASMREAFTGELFF. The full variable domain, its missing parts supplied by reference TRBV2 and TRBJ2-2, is EPEVTQTPSHQVTQMGQEVILRCVPISNHLYFYWYRQILGQKVEFLVSFYNNEISEKSEIFDDQFSVERPDGSNFTLKIRSTKLEDSAMYFCASMREAFTGELFFGEGSRLTVL.

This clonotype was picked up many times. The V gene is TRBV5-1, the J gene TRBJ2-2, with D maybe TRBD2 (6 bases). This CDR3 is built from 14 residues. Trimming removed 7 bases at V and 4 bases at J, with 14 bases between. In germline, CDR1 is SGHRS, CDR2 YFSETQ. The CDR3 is CASRQGLGTGELFF. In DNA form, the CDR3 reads TGCGCCAGCCGCCAGGGACTCGGCACCGGGGAGCTGTTTTTT.

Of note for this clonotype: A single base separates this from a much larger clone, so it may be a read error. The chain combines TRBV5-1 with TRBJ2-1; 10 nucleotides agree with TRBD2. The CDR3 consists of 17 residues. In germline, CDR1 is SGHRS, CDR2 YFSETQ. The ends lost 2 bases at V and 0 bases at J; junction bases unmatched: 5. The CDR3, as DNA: TGCGCCAGCAGCTTCCAAGCGGGAGGGAGCTCCTACAATGAGCAGTTCTTC. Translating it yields CASSFQAGGSSYNEQFF.

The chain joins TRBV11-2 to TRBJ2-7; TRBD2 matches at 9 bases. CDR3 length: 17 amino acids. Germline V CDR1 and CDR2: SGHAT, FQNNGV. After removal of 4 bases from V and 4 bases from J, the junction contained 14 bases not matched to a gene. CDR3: CASSSALLERGVYEQYF. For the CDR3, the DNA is TGTGCCAGCAGCTCCGCCCTTTTGGAGCGGGGGGTTTACGAGCAGTACTTC.

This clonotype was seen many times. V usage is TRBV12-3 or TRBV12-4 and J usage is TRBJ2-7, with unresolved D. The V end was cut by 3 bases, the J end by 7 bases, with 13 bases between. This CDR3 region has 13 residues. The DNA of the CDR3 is TGTGCCAGCAGTTTCCCACCCAGGTTAGAGCAGTACTTC. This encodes CASSFPPRLEQYF.

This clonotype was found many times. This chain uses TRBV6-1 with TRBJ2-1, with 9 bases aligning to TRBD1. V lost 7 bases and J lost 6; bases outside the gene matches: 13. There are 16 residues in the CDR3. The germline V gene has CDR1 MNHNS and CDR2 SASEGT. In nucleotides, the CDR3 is TGTGCCAGCATGGAACCGGGACAGGGAGGGGGCAATGAGCAGTTCTTC. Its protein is CASMEPGQGGGNEQFF.

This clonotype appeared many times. The CDR3 loop reads CASTPSQNTEAFF. CDR3 sequence (DNA): TGTGCCAGCACACCGTCTCAGAACACTGAAGCTTTCTTT. The V call is TRBV27, the J call TRBJ1-1; D uncertain. V was pared by 7 bases and J by 1 base, with 10 bases between. Germline values: CDR1 MNHEY, CDR2 SMNVEV (reference sequence). CDR3 length equals 13 residues.

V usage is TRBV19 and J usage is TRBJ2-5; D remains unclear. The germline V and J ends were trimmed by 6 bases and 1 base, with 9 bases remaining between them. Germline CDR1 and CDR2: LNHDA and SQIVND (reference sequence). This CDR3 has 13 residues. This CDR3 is CASSPFSQETQYF. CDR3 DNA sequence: TGTGCCAGTAGCCCGTTCTCCCAAGAGACCCAGTACTTC.

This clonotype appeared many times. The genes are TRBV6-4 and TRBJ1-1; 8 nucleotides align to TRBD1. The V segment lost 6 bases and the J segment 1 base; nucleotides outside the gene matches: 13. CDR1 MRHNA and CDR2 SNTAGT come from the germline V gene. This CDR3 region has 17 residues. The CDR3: CASSASGTGLRNTEAFF. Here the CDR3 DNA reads TGTGCCAGCAGCGCGTCCGGGACAGGACTGAGGAACACTGAAGCTTTCTTT.

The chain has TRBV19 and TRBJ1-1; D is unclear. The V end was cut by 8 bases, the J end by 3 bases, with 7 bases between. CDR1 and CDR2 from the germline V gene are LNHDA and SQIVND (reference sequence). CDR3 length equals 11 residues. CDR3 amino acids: CASVQYTEAFF. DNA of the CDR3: TGTGCCAGTGTGCAATACACTGAAGCTTTCTTT.

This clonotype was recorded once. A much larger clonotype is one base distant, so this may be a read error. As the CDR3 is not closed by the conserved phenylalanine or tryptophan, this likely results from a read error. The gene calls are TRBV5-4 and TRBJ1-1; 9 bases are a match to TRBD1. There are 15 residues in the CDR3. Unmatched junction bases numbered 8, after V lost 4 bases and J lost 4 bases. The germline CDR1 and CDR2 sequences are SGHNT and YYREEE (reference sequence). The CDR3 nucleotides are TGTGCCAGCAGCACTATGGGACAGGGTTCCACTGAAGCTTTCCTT. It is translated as CASSTMGQGSTEAFL.

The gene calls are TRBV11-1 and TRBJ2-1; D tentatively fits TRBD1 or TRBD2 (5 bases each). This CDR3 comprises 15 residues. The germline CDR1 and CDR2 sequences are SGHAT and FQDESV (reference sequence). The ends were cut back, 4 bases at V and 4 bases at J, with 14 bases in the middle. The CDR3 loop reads CASSSSRDRYNEQFF. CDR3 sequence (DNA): TGTGCCAGCAGCTCGTCCCGGGACCGATACAATGAGCAGTTCTTC.

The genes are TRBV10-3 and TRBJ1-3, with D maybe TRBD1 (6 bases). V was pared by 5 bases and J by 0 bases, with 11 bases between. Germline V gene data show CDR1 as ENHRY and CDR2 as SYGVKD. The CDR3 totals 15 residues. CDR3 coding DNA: TGTGCCATCAGTACCGGGACACCCTCTGGAAACACCATATATTTT. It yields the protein CAISTGTPSGNTIYF.

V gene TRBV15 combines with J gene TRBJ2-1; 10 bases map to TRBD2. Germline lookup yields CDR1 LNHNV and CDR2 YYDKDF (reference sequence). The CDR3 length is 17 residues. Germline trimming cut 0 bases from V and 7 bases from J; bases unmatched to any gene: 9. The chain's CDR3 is CATSRDPSGRLWNEQFF. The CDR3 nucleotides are TGTGCCACCAGCAGAGATCCTAGCGGGAGATTATGGAATGAGCAGTTCTTC. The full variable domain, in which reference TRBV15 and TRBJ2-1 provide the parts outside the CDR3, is DAMVIQNPRYQVTQFGKPVTLSCSQTLNHNVMYWYQQKSSQAPKLLFHYYDKDFNNEADTPDNFQSRRPNTSFCFLDIRSPGLGDTAMYLCATSRDPSGRLWNEQFFGPGTRLTVL.

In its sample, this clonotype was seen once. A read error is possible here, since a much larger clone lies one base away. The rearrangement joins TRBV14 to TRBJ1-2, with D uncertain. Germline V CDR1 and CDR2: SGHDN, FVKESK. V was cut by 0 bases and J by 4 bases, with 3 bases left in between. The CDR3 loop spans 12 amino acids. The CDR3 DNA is TGTGCCAGCAGCCAAGACCCCTATGGCTACACCTTC. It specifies CASSQDPYGYTF.